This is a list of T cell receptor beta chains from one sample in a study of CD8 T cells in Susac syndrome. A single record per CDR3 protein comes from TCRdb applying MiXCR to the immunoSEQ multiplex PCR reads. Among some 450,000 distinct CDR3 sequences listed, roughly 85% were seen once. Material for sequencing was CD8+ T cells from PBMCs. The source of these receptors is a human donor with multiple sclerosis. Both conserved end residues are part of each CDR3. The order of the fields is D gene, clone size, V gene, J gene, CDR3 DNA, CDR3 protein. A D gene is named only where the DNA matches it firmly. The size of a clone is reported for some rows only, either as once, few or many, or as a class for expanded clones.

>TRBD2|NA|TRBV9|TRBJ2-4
TGTGCCAGCAGCTCAGGACTAGCGGGATCAAAAAACATTCAGTACTTC
CASSSGLAGSKNIQYF
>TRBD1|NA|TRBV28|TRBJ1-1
TGTGCCAGCAGTTTGGGTCTCAAGAGAGGGACAGGGAACACTGAAGCTTTCTTT
CASSLGLKRGTGNTEAFF
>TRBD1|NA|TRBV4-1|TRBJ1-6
TGCGCCAGCAGCCAAGAGGAACAGGGGAATTCACCCCTCCACTTT
CASSQEEQGNSPLHF
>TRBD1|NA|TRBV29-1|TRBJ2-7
TGCAGCGTAAGGGACAGTTACTCCTACGAGCAGTACTTC
CSVRDSYSYEQYF
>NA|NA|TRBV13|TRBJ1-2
TGTGCCAGCAGCGTCACAGAAGGGCCTTATGGCTACACCTTC
CASSVTEGPYGYTF
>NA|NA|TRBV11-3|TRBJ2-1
TGTGCCAGCAGCTTGGGTGAAACAAGAACCCCTTACAATGAGCAGTTCTTC
CASSLGETRTPYNEQFF
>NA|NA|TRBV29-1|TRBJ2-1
TGCAGCGTTGAAACGGGACGAAAAAACTACAATGAGCAGTTCTTC
CSVETGRKNYNEQFF
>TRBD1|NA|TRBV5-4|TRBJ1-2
TGTGCCAGCAGCCAGGACAGGGGTCGACGGAACTATGGCTACACCTTC
CASSQDRGRRNYGYTF
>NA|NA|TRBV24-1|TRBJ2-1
TGTGCCACCAGTGCAGGGTTGGTCAGCGAGCAGTTCTTC
CATSAGLVSEQFF
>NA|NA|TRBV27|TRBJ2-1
TGTGCCAGCAGTCCCGGTGTGAACTACAATGAGCAGTTCTTC
CASSPGVNYNEQFF
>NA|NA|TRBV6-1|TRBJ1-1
TGTGCCAGCAGTGTCGGGGCGGGGTCTGAAGCTTTCTTT
CASSVGAGSEAFF
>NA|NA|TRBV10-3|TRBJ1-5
TGTGCCATCAGTGAGTCGTATGGGGGGAGCAATCAGCCCCAGCATTTT
CAISESYGGSNQPQHF
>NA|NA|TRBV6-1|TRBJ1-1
TGTGCCAGCAGTGAAGGTATATGGGGCAGGGGACCTAACACTGAAGCTTTCTTT
CASSEGIWGRGPNTEAFF
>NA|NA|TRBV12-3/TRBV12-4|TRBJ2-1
TGTGCCAGCAGTTTTAAAGTTAATGAGCAGTTCTTC
CASSFKVNEQFF
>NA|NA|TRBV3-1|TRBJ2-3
TGTGCCAGCAGCCACCACCCCCGGACGCCTAGCACAGATACGCAGTATTTT
CASSHHPRTPSTDTQYF
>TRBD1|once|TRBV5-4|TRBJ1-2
TGTGCCAGCAGCCCGGGACAGGGGGAGGAATACTATGGCTACACCTTC
CASSPGQGEEYYGYTF
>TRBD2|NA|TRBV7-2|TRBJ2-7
TGTGCCAGCAGCCCAACTAGCGGGTTCTCCTACGAGCAGTACTTC
CASSPTSGFSYEQYF
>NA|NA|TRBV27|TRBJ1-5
TGTGCCAGCAGTTCGTATAAAGGGGTCCAGCCCCAGCATTTT
CASSSYKGVQPQHF
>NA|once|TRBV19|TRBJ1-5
TGTGCCAGTAGTATAGATGGCGTAAATCAGCCCCAGCATTTT
CASSIDGVNQPQHF
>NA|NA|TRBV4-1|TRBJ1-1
TGCGCCAGCAGCCAAGAGGGCCCAACTGAAGCTTTCTTT
CASSQEGPTEAFF
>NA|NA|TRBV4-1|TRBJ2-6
TGCGCCAGCAGCTTACTGGCGGGGACCCGAGCCAACGTCCTGACTTTC
CASSLLAGTRANVLTF
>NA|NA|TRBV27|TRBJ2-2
TGTGCCAGCAGCTATGAGATCGGGGAGCTGTTTTTT
CASSYEIGELFF
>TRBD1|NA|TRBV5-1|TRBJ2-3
TGCGCCAGCAGCTCCCCCAGGGACAGGGAAACAGATACGCAGTATTTT
CASSSPRDRETDTQYF